The rows below give T cell receptor beta chains drawn from one sample of a study of tumor-infiltrating lymphocytes in primary liver carcinoma. TCRdb used MiXCR to reprocess the multiplex PCR reads, holding one entry per CDR3 protein. Here the sample spans 250,000 to 400,000 distinct CDR3 sequences, roughly 60% being singletons. Sequencing was done on a sample of peripheral blood. The receptors come from a man aged 35 to 55 with primary liver carcinoma and hepatitis B virus infection. CDR3s include the opening cysteine and the closing phenylalanine or tryptophan. A D gene is named only where the DNA matches it firmly. The listing skips clone size in some rows; elsewhere it reads once, few, many or a size class.

TRBV7-9	TRBD2	-	TRBJ2-1	TGTGCCAGCAGCTTAGTACGGACTAGCGGGAGGAATGAGCAGTTCTTC	CASSLVRTSGRNEQFF
TRBV29-1	-	-	TRBJ2-1	TGCAGGGTTGGTTCGGGGGACACGACGAGGAATGAGCAGTTCTTC	CRVGSGDTTRNEQFF
TRBV11-3	-	-	TRBJ2-1	TGTGCCGGCTGCTTAGATCGGAGGGTTAATGAGCAGTTCTTC	CAGCLDRRVNEQFF
TRBV28	TRBD1	-	TRBJ2-7	TGTGCCAGCAGTCGCGCTGGGACAGGGATAATGGGCGAGCAGTACTTC	CASSRAGTGIMGEQYF
TRBV7-8	-	few	TRBJ1-6	TGTGCCAGCAGCCCTGGACAGCTAAATTCACCCCTCCACTTT	CASSPGQLNSPLHF
TRBV4-3	TRBD1	-	TRBJ2-1	TGCGCCAGCAGCCGGGACAGGTCATACAATGGGCAGTTCTTC	CASSRDRSYNGQFF
TRBV28	TRBD2	few	TRBJ2-7	TGTGCCAGCAGTTCAATGGGTCCTAGCGGGGGATCCTACGAGCAGTACTTC	CASSSMGPSGGSYEQYF
TRBV5-4	TRBD2	few	TRBJ2-5	TGTGCCAGCAGCTTGTACGGGACTAGTCGTGCGGAGACCCAGTACTTC	CASSLYGTSRAETQYF
TRBV7-9	-	few	TRBJ1-2	TGTGCCAGCAGCTTAGATACGGGCTATGGCTACACCTTC	CASSLDTGYGYTF
TRBV24-1	-	-	TRBJ2-5	TGTGCCACCAGTGATGCCCGGGTAGTCGAGACCCAGTACTTC	CATSDARVVETQYF
TRBV29-1	-	many	TRBJ2-3	TGCAGCGTCCCACGGAGGAGGACAGATACGCAGTATTTT	CSVPRRRTDTQYF
TRBV6-6	-	many	TRBJ2-2	TGTGCCAGCAGCCAGACTAGTTCCACCGGGGAGCTGTTTTTT	CASSQTSSTGELFF
TRBV6-1	TRBD2	many	TRBJ2-3	TGTGCCAGCAGTGCGGGACTAGCGGATACGCAGTATTTT	CASSAGLADTQYF
TRBV5-1	-	once	TRBJ1-5	TGCGCCAGCAGCTTGGGTGGGGTATGGGGGCCCCAGCATTTT	CASSLGGVWGPQHF
TRBV29-1	-	many	TRBJ2-3	TGCAGCGTTACCCGACAGGCCGCGGATACGCAGTATTTT	CSVTRQAADTQYF
TRBV12-3/TRBV12-4	TRBD2	-	TRBJ2-2	TGTGCCAGCTCCCGTTCAGCGGGAGGGCCCTTGGCCGTGGAGCTGTTCTTT	CASSRSAGGPLAVELFF
TRBV11-2	TRBD1	-	TRBJ2-2	TGTGCCAACAGCTTGGGACAGGGGAACACCGGGGAGCTGTCTTTT	CANSLGQGNTGELSF
TRBV7-9	-	few	TRBJ2-3	TGTGCCAGCAGCTTCAGCAATACGCAGTATTTT	CASSFSNTQYF
TRBV11-2	-	few	TRBJ2-1	TGTGCCAGCAGTCTACTAGTGACCTACAATGAGCAGTTCTTC	CASSLLVTYNEQFF
TRBV11-2	-	many	TRBJ2-5	TGTGCCAGCAGCCCAAACTCGCCCCAAGAGACCCAGTACTTC	CASSPNSPQETQYF
TRBV10-3	TRBD2	-	TRBJ2-5	TGTGTCATCAGTTCTGCGGGAGGGCGGGAGACCCAGTACTTC	CVISSAGGRETQYF
TRBV12-3/TRBV12-4	-	many	TRBJ1-5	TGTGCCAGCAGTTTAGCGGAGGATCAGCCCCAGCATTTT	CASSLAEDQPQHF
TRBV4-1	TRBD1	once	TRBJ1-1	TGCGCCAGCAGCCCCGGGACAGGGGCCCCGAACACTGAAGCTTTCTTT	CASSPGTGAPNTEAFF
TRBV4-3	TRBD1	-	TRBJ1-1	TGCGCCAGCAGTCAAGATCGGACAGGGGGCATTGAAGCTATCTTT	CASSQDRTGGIEAIF
TRBV20-1	TRBD2	-	TRBJ2-3	TGCAGTGTGGGACGGGGGGGAGATACGCAGTATTTT	CSVGRGGDTQYF
TRBV11-2	TRBD1	once	TRBJ2-5	TGTCCCAGCACCATAAAAAGTGGGAGTCAGGGGGTGACCCAGTACTTC	CPSTIKSGSQGVTQYF
TRBV2	TRBD2	-	TRBJ2-7	TGTGCCAGCAGTGAGCCTAGCGGGAGCTCCTACGAGCAGTACTTC	CASSEPSGSSYEQYF
TRBV29-1	-	-	TRBJ2-3	TGCAACGTTGACAGTCCTAGTACAGATACGCAGTATTTT	CNVDSPSTDTQYF
TRBV4-1	-	many	TRBJ2-6	TGCGCCAGCAGCCCGCAAGGGACTGGGGCCAACGTCCTGACTTTC	CASSPQGTGANVLTF
TRBV6-2/TRBV6-3	-	few	TRBJ1-3	TGTGCCAGCAGTTACACCCTTTTGGGAAACACCATATATTTT	CASSYTLLGNTIYF
TRBV7-8	-	-	TRBJ2-3	TGTGCCAGCAGCTTAGGCTTGTTAGCGTCTAGCACAGATACGCAGTATTTT	CASSLGLLASSTDTQYF
TRBV4-2	-	many	TRBJ1-4	TGTGCCAGCGGTAACCGAGGGTCAAATGAAAAACTGTTTTTT	CASGNRGSNEKLFF
TRBV28	-	-	TRBJ2-6	TGTGCCAGCAGTTCGGGGTCTTACGACAGGGCCAACGTCCTGACTTTC	CASSSGSYDRANVLTF
TRBV6-5	-	-	TRBJ2-2	TGTGCCAGCTCTAGGACAAGGGACACCGGGGAGCTGTTTTTT	CASSRTRDTGELFF
TRBV6-1	TRBD2	-	TRBJ2-7	TGTGCCGGCAGTACTAGCGGGGGCTACGAGCAGTACTTC	CAGSTSGGYEQYF
TRBV29-1	TRBD1	many	TRBJ1-4	TGCAGCGTTCAGGGGGCGACTAATGAAAAACTGTTTTTT	CSVQGATNEKLFF
TRBV29-1	-	-	TRBJ2-1	TGCAGCGTTTGGTACAGAGCGGCATCTGCATACAATGGGCAGTTCTTC	CSVWYRAASAYNGQFF
TRBV5-5	TRBD1	many	TRBJ2-3	TGTGCCAGCAGCCCCCGGACAGGGCTCACAGATACGCAGTATTTT	CASSPRTGLTDTQYF
TRBV11-1	-	-	TRBJ2-5	TGTGCCATCAGCTTGTCGGGACCCAGTATGGCCCAGTACTTC	CAISLSGPSMAQYF
TRBV4-3	TRBD1	-	TRBJ1-3	TGCGCCAGCAGCCGGCAGGGGGCCGGAAACACCATATATTTT	CASSRQGAGNTIYF
TRBV5-4	-	-	TRBJ2-1	TGTGCCAGCAGCTTGCATAGCTGGAAAGTCAATGAGCAGTTCTTT	CASSLHSWKVNEQFF
TRBV28	-	-	TRBJ1-1	TGTGCCAGCAGTCGTGCCTTTCAAGCTTTCTTT	CASSRAFQAFF
TRBV5-1	-	many	TRBJ2-3	TGCGCCAGCGGGCCCGCTTCGGGGTTTTCAGATACGCAGTATTTT	CASGPASGFSDTQYF
TRBV7-9	TRBD1	-	TRBJ2-7	TGTGCCAGCAACCAAGAAGGACAGGCCCCCAACGGGCAGTACTTC	CASNQEGQAPNGQYF
TRBV6-1	-	many	TRBJ2-5	TGTGCCAGCATTCCCCTCTACCGGGACATCCTAAAAGAGACCCAGTACTTC	CASIPLYRDILKETQYF
TRBV12-3/TRBV12-4	TRBD1	-	TRBJ2-7	TGTACCAGCAGTCGACAGGGGACAGTGGACGAGCACTACTTC	CTSSRQGTVDEHYF
TRBV6-1	-	many	TRBJ2-5	TGTGCCAGCAGTCAGCTGCAGGGGAGTGAGACCCAGTACTTC	CASSQLQGSETQYF
TRBV11-2	-	-	TRBJ1-2	TGTGCCATCAGTCGGGAGGGGGGGCGCGATTATGGCTACACCTTC	CAISREGGRDYGYTF
TRBV6-1	-	-	TRBJ2-7	TGTGCCAGTAGCCTGTGGACGGCCGTCTCCTACGAGGAGTACTTC	CASSLWTAVSYEEYF
TRBV11-1	-	-	TRBJ2-1	TGTGCCAGCAGCTGGGGACTCACCGTTTCTATCTCCTACAATGAGCAGTTCTTC	CASSWGLTVSISYNEQFF
TRBV6-6	-	-	TRBJ2-1	TGTGCCAGCAAAATACGGGACGGCGCCTACGAGCAGTTCTTC	CASKIRDGAYEQFF
TRBV28	TRBD1	-	TRBJ2-7	TGTGCCAGCAGTTTCCCGGACAGGTTCTACGAGCAGTACTTC	CASSFPDRFYEQYF
TRBV6-2/TRBV6-3	TRBD2	-	TRBJ2-3	TGTGCCAGCAGGGAGGGACTAGCGGGCACAGATACGCAGTATTTT	CASREGLAGTDTQYF
TRBV24-1	-	-	TRBJ2-1	TGTGCCACCAGTGGGGGTACTAGCTCCTACAATGAGCAGTTCTTC	CATSGGTSSYNEQFF
TRBV11-2	-	-	TRBJ2-7	TGTGCCGACAGCCTTACCTACGAGCAGTACTTC	CADSLTYEQYF
TRBV5-5	TRBD1	-	TRBJ2-1	TGTGCCAGCAGCACTGACAGGGTTCTGGATGGGCAGTTCTTC	CASSTDRVLDGQFF
TRBV5-5	-	-	TRBJ1-1	TGTGCCAGCAGCGCACCTCCGGGAACGGAGGGTGAAGCTTTCTTT	CASSAPPGTEGEAFF
TRBV14	-	-	TRBJ2-7	TGTCCCAGCAGCCAAGATCTTGGCGGGACCTACGAGCAGTACTTC	CPSSQDLGGTYEQYF
TRBV5-1	-	-	TRBJ1-5	TGCGCCAGCAGCCCGGACAGTGGAGGGCAGTCCCAGCATTTT	CASSPDSGGQSQHF